The clone carrying this T cell receptor beta chain showed up just a few times. What it binds is unknown. These data come from a study of blood T cells in healthy people across ages. Points from the study as a whole: Diversity figures based on one million T cells were deemed too low.

With 1 base removed from V and 4 bases from J, the gap between germline ends came to 10 bases. The CDR3 spans 15 residues. The germline gives CDR1 MNHNS, CDR2 SASEGT. It was with a sample-barcoded 5' primer and a J-beta primer mix that a second PCR of about 6 to 12 cycles was run. TCRdb fed the 5' RACE reads into MiXCR, producing one record per CDR3 protein. This sample carries about 1.6 million distinct CDR3 sequences, approximately 32% of them seen once, and the ten largest clones take 11%. The chain recombines TRBV6-1 with TRBJ1-4; D ambiguous. The receptor's source is a woman aged 25-40 years in good health. The sample was blood. The CDR3 sequence is CASSEGVSNNEKLFF. The CDR3 nucleotides are TGTGCCAGCAGTGAAGGTGTCAGCAATAATGAAAAACTGTTTTTT.